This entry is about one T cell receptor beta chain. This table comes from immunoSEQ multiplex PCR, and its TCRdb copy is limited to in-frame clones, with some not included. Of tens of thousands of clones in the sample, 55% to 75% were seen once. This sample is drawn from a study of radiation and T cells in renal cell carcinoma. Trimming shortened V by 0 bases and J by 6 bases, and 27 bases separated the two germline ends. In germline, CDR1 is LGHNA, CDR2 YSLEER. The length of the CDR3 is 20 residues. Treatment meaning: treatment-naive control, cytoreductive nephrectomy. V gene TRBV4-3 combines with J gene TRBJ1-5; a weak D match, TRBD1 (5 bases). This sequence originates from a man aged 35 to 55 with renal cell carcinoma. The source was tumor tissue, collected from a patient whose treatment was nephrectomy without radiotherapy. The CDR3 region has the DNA TGCGCCAGCAGCCAAGACACCCCAATCGTGGGGCAGGTAGGGAGTCAGCCCCAGCATTTT. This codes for CASSQDTPIVGQVGSQPQHF.